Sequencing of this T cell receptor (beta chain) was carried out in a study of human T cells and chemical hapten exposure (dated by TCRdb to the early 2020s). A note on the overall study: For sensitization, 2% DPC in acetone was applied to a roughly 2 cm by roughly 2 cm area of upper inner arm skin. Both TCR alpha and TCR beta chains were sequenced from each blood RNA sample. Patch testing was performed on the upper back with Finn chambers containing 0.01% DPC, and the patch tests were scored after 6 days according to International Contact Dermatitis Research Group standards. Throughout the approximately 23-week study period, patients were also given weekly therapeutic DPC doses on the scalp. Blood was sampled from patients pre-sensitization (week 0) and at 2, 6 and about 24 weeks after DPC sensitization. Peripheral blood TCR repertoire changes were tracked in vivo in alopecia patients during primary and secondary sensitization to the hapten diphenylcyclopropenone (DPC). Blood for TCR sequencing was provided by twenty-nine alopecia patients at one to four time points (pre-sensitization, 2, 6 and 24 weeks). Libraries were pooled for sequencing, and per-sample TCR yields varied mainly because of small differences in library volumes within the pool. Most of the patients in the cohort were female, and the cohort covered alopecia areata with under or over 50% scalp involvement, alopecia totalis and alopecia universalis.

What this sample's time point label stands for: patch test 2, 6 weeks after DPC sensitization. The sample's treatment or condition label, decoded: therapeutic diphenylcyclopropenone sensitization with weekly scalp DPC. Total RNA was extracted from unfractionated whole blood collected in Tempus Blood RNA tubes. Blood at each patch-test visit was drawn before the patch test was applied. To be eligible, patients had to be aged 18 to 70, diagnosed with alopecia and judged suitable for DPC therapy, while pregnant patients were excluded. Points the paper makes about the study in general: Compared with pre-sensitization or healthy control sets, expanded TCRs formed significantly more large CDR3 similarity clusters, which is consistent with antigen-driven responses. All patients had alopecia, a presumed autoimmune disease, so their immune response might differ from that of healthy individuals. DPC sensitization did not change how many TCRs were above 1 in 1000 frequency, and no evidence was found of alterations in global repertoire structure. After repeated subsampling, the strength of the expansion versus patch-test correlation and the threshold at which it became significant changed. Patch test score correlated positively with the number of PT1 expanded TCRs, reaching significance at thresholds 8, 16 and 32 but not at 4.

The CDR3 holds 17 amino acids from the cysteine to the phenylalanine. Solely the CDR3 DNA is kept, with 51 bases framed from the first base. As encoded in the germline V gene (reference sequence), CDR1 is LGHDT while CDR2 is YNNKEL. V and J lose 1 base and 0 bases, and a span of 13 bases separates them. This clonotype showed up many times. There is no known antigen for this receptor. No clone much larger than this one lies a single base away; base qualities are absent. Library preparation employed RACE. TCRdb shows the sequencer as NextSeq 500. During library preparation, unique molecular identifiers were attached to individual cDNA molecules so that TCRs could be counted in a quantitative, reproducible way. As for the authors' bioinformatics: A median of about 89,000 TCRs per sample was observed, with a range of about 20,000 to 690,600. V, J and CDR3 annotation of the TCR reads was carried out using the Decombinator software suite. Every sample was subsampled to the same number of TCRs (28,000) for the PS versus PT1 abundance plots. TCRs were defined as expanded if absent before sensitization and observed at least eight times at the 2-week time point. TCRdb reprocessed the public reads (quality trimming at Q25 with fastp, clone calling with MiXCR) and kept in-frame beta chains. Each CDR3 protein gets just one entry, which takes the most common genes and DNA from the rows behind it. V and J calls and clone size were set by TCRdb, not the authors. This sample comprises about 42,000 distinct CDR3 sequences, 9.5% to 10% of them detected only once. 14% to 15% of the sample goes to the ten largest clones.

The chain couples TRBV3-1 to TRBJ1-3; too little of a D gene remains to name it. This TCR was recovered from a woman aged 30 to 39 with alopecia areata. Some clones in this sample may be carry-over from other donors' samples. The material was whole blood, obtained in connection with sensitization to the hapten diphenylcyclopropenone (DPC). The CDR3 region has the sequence CASSQVAGEDSGNTIYF. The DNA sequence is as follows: TGTGCCAGCAGCCAAGTGGCCGGAGAAGACTCTGGAAACACCATATATTTT.